These T cell receptor beta chains were read from a single sample in a study of shared clonotypes between healthy human individuals. The table came from immunoSEQ multiplex PCR; TCRdb's copy has only in-frame clones and leaves some out. The data show more than 2 million clones, over 85% seen once. The sample comprised naive CD8+ T cells sorted from blood. The receptors shown here come from a young man in good health. CDR3s include the opening cysteine and the closing phenylalanine or tryptophan. Fields, in order: V gene, J gene, clone size, D gene, CDR3 DNA, CDR3 protein. D genes are given only for firm matches. Rows give clone size only sometimes, using once, few, many, or a class for an expanded clone.

V: TRBV27
J: TRBJ2-7
size: .
D: .
DNA: TGTGCCAGCAGGTCGGGGGCCGAGCAGTACTTC
CDR3: CASRSGAEQYF

V: TRBV5-5
J: TRBJ1-2
size: .
D: .
DNA: TGTGCCAGCAGCTCCGGGGTGGGGCCCTTTAACTATGGCTACACCTTC
CDR3: CASSSGVGPFNYGYTF

V: TRBV5-6
J: TRBJ2-3
size: once
D: .
DNA: TGTGCCAGCAGCTTGGGTATGGGAGATACGCAGTATTTT
CDR3: CASSLGMGDTQYF

V: TRBV11-2
J: TRBJ2-1
size: .
D: TRBD2
DNA: TGTGCCAGCAGCTTGCTAGCGGGGGAGTACAATGAGCAGTTCTTC
CDR3: CASSLLAGEYNEQFF

V: TRBV23-1
J: TRBJ2-7
size: .
D: .
DNA: TGCGCCAGCAGTCAATCGGAACTCCACTACTACGAGCAGTACTTC
CDR3: CASSQSELHYYEQYF

V: TRBV6-5
J: TRBJ2-1
size: .
D: .
DNA: TGTGCCAGCAGTCCAAGCTCAGGGAATGAGCAGTTCTTC
CDR3: CASSPSSGNEQFF

V: TRBV15
J: TRBJ1-5
size: .
D: .
DNA: TGTGCCACCAGCAGAGATCTGGGGGCGGGACAGCCCCAGCATTTT
CDR3: CATSRDLGAGQPQHF

V: TRBV9
J: TRBJ2-3
size: .
D: TRBD2
DNA: TGTGCCAGCAGCCTATGGCGGGGGACCATAGATACGCAGTATTTT
CDR3: CASSLWRGTIDTQYF

V: TRBV6-5
J: TRBJ2-7
size: .
D: .
DNA: TGTGCCAGCAGTTACGGACAGCCGTTCGACGAGCAGTACTTC
CDR3: CASSYGQPFDEQYF

V: TRBV7-9
J: TRBJ2-5
size: .
D: .
DNA: TGTGCCAGCAGCTTACTGGGGAGCCAAGAGACCCAGTACTTC
CDR3: CASSLLGSQETQYF

V: TRBV27
J: TRBJ2-7
size: .
D: .
DNA: TGTGCCAGCAGCTCGAAAGGTTACTACGAGCAGTACTTC
CDR3: CASSSKGYYEQYF

V: TRBV9
J: TRBJ2-5
size: .
D: .
DNA: TGTGCCAGCAGCGCTGACCAAGAGACCCAGTACTTC
CDR3: CASSADQETQYF

V: TRBV7-9
J: TRBJ2-2
size: .
D: .
DNA: TGTGCCAGCAGCTTAGGAAACACCGGGGAGCTGTTTTTT
CDR3: CASSLGNTGELFF

V: TRBV29-1
J: TRBJ2-7
size: .
D: TRBD1
DNA: TGCAGCGTGGCTGGACAGGGTGCGTTCGGTTATGAGCAGTACTTC
CDR3: CSVAGQGAFGYEQYF

V: TRBV28
J: TRBJ2-7
size: .
D: .
DNA: TGTGCCAGCAGCGACTCGGGCTACGAGCAGTACTTC
CDR3: CASSDSGYEQYF

V: TRBV25-1
J: TRBJ1-2
size: .
D: .
DNA: TGTGCCAGCAGTGAATCCGGGATGGCTGGCTACACCTTC
CDR3: CASSESGMAGYTF

V: TRBV5-8
J: TRBJ2-7
size: .
D: .
DNA: TGTGCCAGCAGCTTGCTCCTCGAGCAGTACTTC
CDR3: CASSLLLEQYF

V: TRBV7-2
J: TRBJ2-7
size: .
D: .
DNA: TGTGCCAGCAGCTTAGACTCGGGTGGCGAGCAGTACTTC
CDR3: CASSLDSGGEQYF

V: TRBV28
J: TRBJ2-7
size: once
D: .
DNA: TGTGCCAGCAGTTTTGGACAACTAACCTACGAGCAGTACTTC
CDR3: CASSFGQLTYEQYF

V: TRBV4-1
J: TRBJ2-7
size: once
D: TRBD2
DNA: TGCGCCAGCAGCCGCCTCGAGGGACTAGCGGGAGCAGAATACGAGCAGTACTTC
CDR3: CASSRLEGLAGAEYEQYF

V: TRBV4-1
J: TRBJ2-3
size: .
D: .
DNA: TGCGCCAGCAGCCAAGTTGCCGGGCAAGTGGGCACAGATACGCAGTATTTT
CDR3: CASSQVAGQVGTDTQYF

V: TRBV5-1
J: TRBJ1-4
size: .
D: TRBD1
DNA: TGCGCCAGCAGCTTAGGACAGGGGGGCCGTACTAATGAAAAACTGTTTTTT
CDR3: CASSLGQGGRTNEKLFF

V: TRBV6-5
J: TRBJ1-2
size: .
D: .
DNA: TGTGCCAGCAGCCCAATCGAGGGTTCGAACTATGGCTACACCTTC
CDR3: CASSPIEGSNYGYTF

V: TRBV13
J: TRBJ2-7
size: .
D: .
DNA: TGTGCCAGCAGCTTAGAAGGCGAGCAGTACTTC
CDR3: CASSLEGEQYF

V: TRBV7-9
J: TRBJ1-1
size: .
D: TRBD1
DNA: TGTGCCAGCAGCTCTTTAGGGGGGACAGGGTACACTGAAGCTTTCTTT
CDR3: CASSSLGGTGYTEAFF

V: TRBV28
J: TRBJ1-5
size: .
D: TRBD1
DNA: TGTGCCAGCAGTTTCAGGGGGCAAGGTCAGCCCCAGCATTTT
CDR3: CASSFRGQGQPQHF

V: TRBV4-1
J: TRBJ1-4
size: .
D: TRBD1
DNA: TGCGCCAGCAGCCACAGGGACAGGGTAGATGAAAAACTGTTTTTT
CDR3: CASSHRDRVDEKLFF

V: TRBV13
J: TRBJ2-3
size: once
D: TRBD2
DNA: TGTGCCAGCAGCTTAGCGGGAGGGAGCACAGATACGCAGTATTTT
CDR3: CASSLAGGSTDTQYF